This T cell receptor beta chain emerged from a study of control samples from healthy donors and cancer patients. Some clones are missing from TCRdb's copy, which holds only in-frame ones; the method was immunoSEQ multiplex PCR. This sample has 150,000 to 200,000 clones, with 91% found just once. This clone was detected once. The CDR3 has 13 amino acids. CDR1 is DFQATT and CDR2 is SNEGSKA in the germline V gene (reference sequence). The junction had 4 bases not matched to a gene; V was cut back by 3 bases and J by 8 bases. What was sequenced was blood. The source is a woman between 40 and 55 years old in good health. The genes are TRBV20-1 and TRBJ2-2, with 9 positions matching TRBD2. This chain's CDR3 is CSASGLAGGELFF. In nucleotides, the CDR3 is TGCAGTGCTAGTGGTCTAGCGGGGGGGGAGCTGTTTTTT.